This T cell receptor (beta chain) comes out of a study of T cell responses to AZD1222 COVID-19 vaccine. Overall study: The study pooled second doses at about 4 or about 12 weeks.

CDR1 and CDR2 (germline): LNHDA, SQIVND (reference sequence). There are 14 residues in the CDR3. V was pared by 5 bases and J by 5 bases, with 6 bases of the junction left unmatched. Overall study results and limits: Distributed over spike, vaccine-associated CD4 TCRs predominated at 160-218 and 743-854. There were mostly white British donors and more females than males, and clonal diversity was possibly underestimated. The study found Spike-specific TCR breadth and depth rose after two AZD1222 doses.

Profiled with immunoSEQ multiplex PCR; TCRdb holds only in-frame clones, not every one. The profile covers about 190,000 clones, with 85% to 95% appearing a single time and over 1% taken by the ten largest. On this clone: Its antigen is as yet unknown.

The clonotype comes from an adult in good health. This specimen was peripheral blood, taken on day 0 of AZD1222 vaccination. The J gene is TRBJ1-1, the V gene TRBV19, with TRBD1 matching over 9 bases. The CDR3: CASSSQGALTEAFF. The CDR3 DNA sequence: TGTGCCAGTAGTTCACAGGGGGCTCTTACTGAAGCTTTCTTT.